The TCR beta chain under discussion was sequenced for a study of cytomegalovirus exposure and HLA in healthy donors. Study-wide results and caveats: It emerged from a later analysis that several of the most significant clusters appeared to be linked to common viral pathogens.

The PCR had 60 Vbeta and 13 Jbeta primers. Repertoires were generated with immunoSEQ multiplex PCR, while TCRdb's copy carries only in-frame clones and drops some. This repertoire shows about 160,000 clones, about four fifths found once; its top ten account for more than 8%. This clone was detected a few times. Its antigen is still unknown. Healthy donors of bone marrow made up the group. The CDR3 is made up of 14 amino acids. The junction had 5 bases not matched to a gene; V was cut back by 2 bases and J by 2 bases. The germline CDR1 and CDR2 sequences are GTSNPN and SVGIG (reference sequence). The chain uses TRBV30 and TRBJ1-1; 7 bases map to TRBD1. The sequence was collected from a male donor in good health and CMV-seropositive. Source material: PBMCs. The DNA for the CDR3 is TGTGCCTGGAGTAGGGACAGCGGAAACACTGAAGCTTTCTTT. Its translation: CAWSRDSGNTEAFF.